This T cell receptor beta chain was recorded in a study of T cells after somatic rescue of genetic block (TCRdb year 2020). In terms of the full investigation: What the study looked at was long-term robustness, specifically in a T-cell system that came about through somatic rescue of a genetic block in T-cell development.

Comment on this clone: Its antigen remains unidentified. Per-base quality was not reported, and no clone a single base away is much larger than it.

V is clipped by 0 bases and J by 1 base, and the sequence between their germline boundaries is 8 bases long. CDR1 and CDR2 (SGHRS, YFSETQ) derive from the germline V gene. Its CDR3 holds 15 amino acids, cysteine through phenylalanine. CDR3 DNA only is kept here, 45 bases in frame from base 1. Receptors were amplified or captured by the immunoSEQ multiplex PCR assay. TCRdb took this table from immuneACCESS and kept in-frame rearrangements with V and J called. Such tables lack part of the clones; where checked against another copy, unresolved V genes explain under half of the gap, and the rest is unexplained. This sample comprises approximately 100,000 clones, about 90% of them detected only once. 1.6% of the sample is in the top ten clones.

Sequencing was done on a sample of peripheral blood mononuclear cells (PBMCs). The chain is made from TRBV5-1 and TRBJ2-1, with the identity of the D gene unclear. The origin of this receptor is a woman younger than 30. Here is the DNA: TGCGCCAGCAGCTTGGGTAGCCCTTCCTACAATGAGCAGTTCTTC. It codes for CASSLGSPSYNEQFF. Where the CDR3 stops, the reference TRBV5-1 and TRBJ2-1 genes take over; the full variable domain is KAGVTQTPRYLIKTRGQQVTLSCSPISGHRSVSWYQQTPGQGLQFLFEYFSETQRNKGNFPGRFSGRQFSNSRSEMNVSTLELGDSALYLCASSLGSPSYNEQFFGPGTRLTVL.